The 21 T cell receptor beta chains given below trace back to one sample, sequenced in a study of T cells after yellow fever vaccination. TCRdb re-derived calls from the 5' RACE reads in MiXCR, one entry per CDR3 protein. The sample has some 220,000 distinct CDR3 sequences, about 3% seen once. The sequencing used CD4+ T cells sorted from PBMCs, collected 10 days after the yellow fever booster vaccination. These receptors were collected from a man aged 18-30 years who received the YFV17D yellow fever vaccine.

This clonotype was seen only a few times. The chain recombines TRBV20-1 with TRBJ1-1, with D maybe TRBD1 (5 bases). The CDR3 runs to 15 residues. CDR1 DFQATT and CDR2 SNEGSKA come from the germline V gene (reference sequence). V lost 6 bases, J lost 1 base, and 18 bases lay in between. CDR3 DNA sequence: TGCAGTGCCCGGGAGATGGGGCAGCCGAACACTGAAGCTTTCTTT. Translated: CSAREMGQPNTEAFF.

This clonotype has only a few counts. J is TRBJ1-5 and V is TRBV7-8; weak D call: TRBD1 (5 bases). V dropped 4 bases and J dropped 7 bases, with 14 bases sitting between them. CDR1 SGHVS and CDR2 FQNEAQ come from the germline V gene. The CDR3 contains 14 residues. The CDR3 region has the DNA TGTGCCAGCAGCTCAGGGAATTCAGAACAGCCCCAGCATTTT. Its protein product is CASSSGNSEQPQHF. The whole variable domain, remainder taken from reference TRBV7-8 and TRBJ1-5, is GAGVSQSPRYKVAKRGQDVALRCDPISGHVSLFWYQQALGQGPEFLTYFQNEAQLDKSGLPSDRFFAERPEGSVSTLKIQRTQQEDSAVYLCASSSGNSEQPQHFGDGTRLSIL.

This clonotype was recorded at least ten times. The rearrangement joins TRBV7-8 to TRBJ1-5; D unclear. Trimming cost V 1 base and J 0 bases, with 7 bases left between them. Germline CDR1 is SGHVS and CDR2 is FQNEAQ. The CDR3 contains 15 residues. CDR3: CASSLVGYSNQPQHF. DNA of the CDR3: TGTGCCAGCAGCTTAGTTGGGTATAGCAATCAGCCCCAGCATTTT.

The chain employs TRBV7-2 and TRBJ1-1, with D unresolved. Germline V gives CDR1 SGHTA, CDR2 FQGNSA. The CDR3 is 13 amino acids. The V and J ends lost 2 bases and 7 bases respectively, with 11 bases between them. The CDR3, as DNA: TGTGCCAGCAGCTTATGGGTGGTCAGTGAAGCTTTCTTT. Translated, it gives CASSLWVVSEAFF.

This clonotype was observed at least ten times. The rearrangement joins TRBV5-1 to TRBJ2-7; D remains ambiguous. From germline, CDR1 is SGHRS and CDR2 YFSETQ. V was pared by 0 bases and J by 2 bases, with 9 bases between. The CDR3 length is 14 residues. Here the CDR3 reads CASSLEAGPYEQYF. The CDR3 region has the DNA TGCGCCAGCAGCTTGGAGGCCGGTCCCTACGAGCAGTACTTC.

This clonotype was counted many times. This chain links TRBV6-5 with TRBJ1-2, with 11 bases fitting TRBD1. This CDR3 is built from 15 residues. The V and J ends lost 5 bases and 7 bases, in that order; junction bases with no gene match: 9. The germline V gene encodes CDR1 MNHEY and CDR2 SVGAGI. CDR3 protein: CASSGHGQGAFGYTF. The CDR3 DNA reads as TGTGCCAGCAGTGGTCACGGACAGGGGGCTTTTGGCTACACCTTC.

This clonotype was observed a few times. A read error may produce the germline difference seen at one junction end. The gene calls are TRBV20-1 and TRBJ1-4; D not resolved. The CDR3 is made up of 13 amino acids. CDR1 and CDR2 from the germline V gene are DFQATT and SNEGSKA (reference sequence). CDR3 in DNA: TGCAGTGCCAGAGGTCTGGTTTGGGAAAAACTGTTTTTT. Translation gives CSARGLVWEKLFF.

This clonotype was seen at least ten times. The chain links TRBV15 to TRBJ1-5; D is ambiguous. Germline lookup yields CDR1 LNHNV and CDR2 YYDKDF (reference sequence). This CDR3 region has 16 residues. V shed 0 bases and J shed 3 bases, with 12 bases lying between them. The CDR3 loop is CATSRDPQPHNQPQHF. For the CDR3, the DNA is TGTGCCACCAGCAGAGATCCGCAGCCCCACAATCAGCCCCAGCATTTT.

V and J are TRBV5-1 and TRBJ2-2; D is possibly TRBD2 (6 bases). With 3 bases removed from V and 6 bases from J, the gap between germline ends came to 12 bases. Germline assignment: CDR1 SGHRS and CDR2 YFSETQ. This CDR3 has 14 residues. Here the CDR3 DNA reads TGCGCCAGCAGCTGGGGGACGGGGGCCGGGGAGCTGTTTTTT. Translating gives CASSWGTGAGELFF.

The V call is TRBV4-3, the J call TRBJ2-6, with D possibly being TRBD2 (6 bases). The V gene lost 3 bases and the J gene lost 4 bases, with 16 bases spanning the gap. The CDR3 extends over 17 amino acids. Germline-derived CDR1 and CDR2 are LGHNA and YSLEER. DNA for the CDR3: TGCGCCAGCAGCCAGCGCGGGGCCGAGGCCGGGGCCAACGTCCTGACTTTC. This translates into CASSQRGAEAGANVLTF.

The table lists this clonotype with a few counts. The rearrangement joins TRBV5-1 to TRBJ2-1; 11 bases align to TRBD2. Germline loops: CDR1 SGHRS, CDR2 YFSETQ. Trimming took 0 bases from V and 3 from J; bases not matched to a gene: 5. The CDR3 runs 17 residues. DNA for the CDR3: TGCGCCAGCAGCTTGGGGGGACTAGCGGCTAGCTACAATGAGCAGTTCTTC. Protein sequence: CASSLGGLAASYNEQFF.

This clonotype was seen ten or more times. The chain carries TRBV3-1 and TRBJ2-1; 11 bases are a match to TRBD2. The junction had 3 bases not matched to a gene; V was cut back by 8 bases and J by 6 bases. CDR1 is LGHDT and CDR2 is YNNKEL in the germline V gene (reference sequence). The CDR3 spans 13 residues. CDR3 protein: CASSLAGANEQFF. CDR3 nucleotide sequence: TGTGCCAGCTCACTAGCGGGGGCCAATGAGCAGTTCTTC.

In this sample, this clonotype turned up a few times. V gene TRBV6-4 combines with J gene TRBJ2-1; 9 nucleotides align to TRBD2. The CDR3 sequence is 16 residues long. Germline V lookup: CDR1 MRHNA, CDR2 SNTAGT. Trimming at V came to 0 bases and at J to 7 bases, leaving 7 bases not matched to a gene. In nucleotides, the CDR3 is TGTGCCAGCAGTGACTCAGCGGGGGGCCTCGGTAATGAGCAGTTCTTC. This gives the protein CASSDSAGGLGNEQFF.

V gene TRBV10-3 combines with J gene TRBJ2-6, with D hard to call. Trimming shortened V by 2 bases and J by 0 bases, and 8 bases separated the two germline ends. Germline CDR1 is ENHRY and CDR2 is SYGVKD. The length of the CDR3 is 16 residues. As DNA, the CDR3 is TGTGCCATCAGTGAGCCTTACAGCTCTGGGGCCAACGTCCTGACTTTC. It codes for CAISEPYSSGANVLTF.

At least ten counts were recorded for this clonotype. This chain joins TRBV7-2 and TRBJ1-1; D unresolved. CDR3 length: 13 residues. Germline V lookup: CDR1 SGHTA, CDR2 FQGNSA. V was shortened by 4 bases and J by 1 base, with 7 bases between the two germline ends. CDR3 sequence reads: CASSSRQNTEAFF. The CDR3 coding sequence is TGTGCCAGCAGCTCGCGACAGAACACTGAAGCTTTCTTT.

In its sample, this clonotype was seen many times. The chain combines TRBV6-5 with TRBJ2-3, with D perhaps matching TRBD1 or TRBD2 (5 bases each). With 0 bases removed from V and 5 bases from J, the gap between germline ends came to 15 bases. This CDR3 comprises 16 residues. Germline CDR1 is MNHEY and CDR2 is SVGAGI. CDR3 in DNA: TGTGCCAGCAGTTACTCGAATGGGGGTGTGGGAGATACGCAGTATTTT. This gives the protein CASSYSNGGVGDTQYF.

This clonotype turned up a few times. The chain couples TRBV18 to TRBJ2-7; 9 nucleotides match TRBD1. From germline, CDR1 is KGHSH and CDR2 LQKENI. There are 14 residues in the CDR3. V dropped 3 bases and J dropped 1; count of bases not matched to a gene: 1. CDR3 DNA: TGTGCCAGCTCACCGGGACAGGGATCCTACGAGCAGTACGTC. It codes for CASSPGQGSYEQYV.

The rearrangement joins TRBV4-3 to TRBJ2-7; a possible D gene is TRBD1 (6 bases). With 1 base removed from V and 3 bases from J, the gap between germline ends came to 16 bases. Germline CDR1 is LGHNA and CDR2 is YSLEER. This CDR3 region has 16 residues. In DNA form, the CDR3 reads TGCGCCAGCAGCCAAGTGGATCAGGGGCCCCTCTACGAGCAGTACTTC. Amino acid sequence: CASSQVDQGPLYEQYF.

This chain uses TRBV3-1 with TRBJ1-1, with 8 bases identical to TRBD1. The V and J ends lost 2 bases and 6 bases, in that order; junction bases with no gene match: 5. Germline CDR1 reads LGHDT; CDR2 reads YNNKEL (reference sequence). This CDR3 is built from 14 residues. The CDR3 bases are TGTGCCAGCAGCCAATCCCGCAGGGGGCCTGAAGCTTTCTTT. Its protein product is CASSQSRRGPEAFF.

In this sample, this clonotype turned up a few times. This rearrangement joins TRBV7-3 to TRBJ1-2; D might be TRBD1 (6 bases). The V end lost 0 bases, the J end lost 5 bases, and 22 bases lay between the germline ends. Germline CDR1 is SGHTA and CDR2 is FQGTGA. This CDR3 contains 18 residues. The CDR3 region is CASSLTGAAYPNDYGYTF. The CDR3 bases are TGTGCCAGCAGCTTAACGGGGGCCGCATATCCAAATGATTATGGCTACACCTTC.

This clonotype has ten or more counts. This chain connects TRBV12-3 or TRBV12-4 to TRBJ2-5; D is unclear. The V gene lost 3 bases and the J gene lost 7 bases, with 12 bases spanning the gap. This CDR3 contains 13 residues. CDR3 sequence: CASSFAASGTQYF. The CDR3 DNA follows: TGTGCCAGCAGTTTCGCAGCGTCGGGGACCCAGTACTTC.